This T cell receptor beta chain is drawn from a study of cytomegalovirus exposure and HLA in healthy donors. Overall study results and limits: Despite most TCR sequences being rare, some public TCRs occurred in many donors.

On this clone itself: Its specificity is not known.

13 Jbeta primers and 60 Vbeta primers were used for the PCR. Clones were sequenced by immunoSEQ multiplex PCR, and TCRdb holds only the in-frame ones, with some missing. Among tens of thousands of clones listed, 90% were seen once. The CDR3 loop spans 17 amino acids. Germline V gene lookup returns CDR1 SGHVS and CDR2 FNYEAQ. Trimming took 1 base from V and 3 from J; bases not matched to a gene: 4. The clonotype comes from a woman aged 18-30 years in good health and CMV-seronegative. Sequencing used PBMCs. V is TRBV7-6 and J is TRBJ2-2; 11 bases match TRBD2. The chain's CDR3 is CASSLVPGLADTGELFF. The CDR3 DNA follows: TGTGCCAGCAGCTTAGTTCCGGGACTAGCGGACACCGGGGAGCTGTTTTTT.